These 10 T cell receptor beta chains share one sample of origin, sequenced in a study of T cell responses to AZD1222 COVID-19 vaccine. Sequenced by immunoSEQ multiplex PCR; TCRdb stores in-frame clones only, minus some. Of around 20,000 clones in the sample, roughly 79% were seen once. The material was peripheral blood, obtained 28 days after the second AZD1222 dose. These receptors came from an adult who received the AZD1222 COVID-19 vaccine.

The chain carries TRBV6-2 or TRBV6-3 and TRBJ2-7; D not resolved. Trimming removed 2 bases at V and 2 bases at J, with 7 bases between. The germline V gene encodes CDR1 MNHEY and CDR2 SVGEGT. This CDR3 comprises 13 residues. DNA for the CDR3: TGTGCCAGCAGTTACGTTGCTACCTACGAGCAGTACTTC. As protein: CASSYVATYEQYF.

The CDR3 reads CASSEPRQGTYEQYF. CDR3 nucleotide sequence: TGCGCCAGCAGTGAGCCGAGACAGGGGACCTACGAGCAGTACTTC. The chain uses TRBV10-2 and TRBJ2-7; 8 bases match TRBD1. The CDR3 length is 15 residues. The V gene end was trimmed by 2 bases and the J gene end by 2 bases; junction bases not matched to a gene: 5. Germline CDR1 WSHSY, CDR2 SAAADI.

CDR3 nucleotide sequence: TGTGCCAGCAGTTTATTGAGGAATCAGCCCCAGCATTTT. It translates to CASSLLRNQPQHF. This sequence joins TRBV27 and TRBJ1-5; D is unclear. CDR3 length equals 13 residues. The germline V gene has CDR1 MNHEY and CDR2 SMNVEV (reference sequence). V lost 1 base to trimming and J lost 4 bases, with 5 bases between them.

The rearrangement uses TRBV11-3 and TRBJ2-3; no clear D. V was trimmed by 5 bases and J by 1 base, leaving 10 bases between them. This CDR3 is built from 14 residues. CDR1 is SGHNT, CDR2 YENEEA, per germline. The CDR3 nucleotides read TGTGCCAGCAGCCCCCCGCGAGGCACAGATACGCAGTATTTT. This codes for CASSPPRGTDTQYF.

The chain has TRBV10-2 and TRBJ1-6; D gene ambiguous. Germline V gene data show CDR1 as WSHSY and CDR2 as SAAADI. Deletions cut 8 bases from V and 7 bases from J, with 21 bases between. This CDR3 region has 16 residues. The CDR3 DNA follows: TGCGCCAGCGGTCAAACCCAGGACCCGGGGAATTCACCCCTCCACTTT. It translates to CASGQTQDPGNSPLHF.

This clone is medium-sized in the sample. The genes are TRBV3-1 (or the pseudogene TRBV3-2) and TRBJ2-7; D ambiguous. V dropped 5 bases and J dropped 3 bases, with 5 bases sitting between them. The CDR3 loop spans 11 amino acids. The germline V gene encodes CDR1 LGHDT and CDR2 YNNKEL (reference sequence). The CDR3 loop reads CASSTIYEQYF. The CDR3 region has the DNA TGTGCCAGCAGCACGATCTACGAGCAGTACTTC.

The chain has TRBV5-1 and TRBJ2-3; 10 positions match TRBD2. The CDR3 has 16 amino acids. Trimming removed 3 bases from V and 1 base from J; junction bases left unmatched: 5. The germline V gene has CDR1 SGHRS and CDR2 YFSETQ. The CDR3 sequence is CASSSHSGGRTDTQYF. Written as DNA, the CDR3 is TGCGCCAGCAGCTCCCATAGCGGGGGGCGCACAGATACGCAGTATTTT.

The chain has TRBV9 and TRBJ2-3; 9 positions match TRBD2. Trimming cost V 0 bases and J 5 bases; bases outside gene matches: 4. CDR3 length: 15 amino acids. Germline V CDR1 and CDR2: SGDLS, YYNGEE. CDR3 bases: TGTGCCAGCAGCGTAGAAGGCGGGGGGGTAGATACGCAGTATTTT. This gives the protein CASSVEGGGVDTQYF.

V usage is TRBV5-1 and J usage is TRBJ1-3, with 10 bases aligning to TRBD1. Germline CDR1 SGHRS, CDR2 YFSETQ. The CDR3 runs 14 residues. Trimming at V came to 4 bases and at J to 8 bases, leaving 6 bases not matched to a gene. The CDR3 reads CASSRGTGDDTIYF. CDR3 bases: TGCGCCAGCAGCCGCGGGACAGGGGATGACACCATATATTTT.

The rearrangement links TRBV4-3 to TRBJ2-5; D unclear. CDR1 and CDR2 (germline): LGHNA, YSLEER. The CDR3 spans 17 residues. Trimming removed 0 bases from V and 6 bases from J, with 20 bases in between. The CDR3 here is CASSQDWMLQNEKTQYF. In DNA, the CDR3 is TGCGCCAGCAGCCAAGATTGGATGTTACAGAATGAGAAGACCCAGTACTTC.